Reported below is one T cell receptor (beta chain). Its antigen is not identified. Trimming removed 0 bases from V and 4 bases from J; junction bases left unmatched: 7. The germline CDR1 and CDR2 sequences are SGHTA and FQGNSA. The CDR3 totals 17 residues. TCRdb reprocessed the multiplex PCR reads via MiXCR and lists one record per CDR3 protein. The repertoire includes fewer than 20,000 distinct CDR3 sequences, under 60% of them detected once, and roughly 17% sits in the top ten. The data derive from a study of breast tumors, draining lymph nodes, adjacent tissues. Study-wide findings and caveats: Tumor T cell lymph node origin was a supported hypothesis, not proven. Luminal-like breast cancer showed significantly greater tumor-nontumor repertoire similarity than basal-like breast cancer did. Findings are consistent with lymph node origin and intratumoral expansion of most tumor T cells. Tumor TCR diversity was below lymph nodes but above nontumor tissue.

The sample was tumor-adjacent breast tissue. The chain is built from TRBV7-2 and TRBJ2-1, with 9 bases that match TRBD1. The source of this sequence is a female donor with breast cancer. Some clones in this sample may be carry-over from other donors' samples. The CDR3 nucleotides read TGTGCCAGCAGCTTAGCTCCGGGACAGGGTAAATACAATGAGCAGTTCTTC. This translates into CASSLAPGQGKYNEQFF.